The rows below give T cell receptor beta chains drawn from one sample of a study of OX40 agonist ivuxolimab in advanced cancers. Here immunoSEQ multiplex PCR was the method, and the copy in TCRdb shows in-frame clones only, minus some. The repertoire consists of 13,000 or so clones, with 75% to 90% occurring once and the leading ten covering around 44%. Specimen: CD4+ or CD8+ T cells sorted from blood, collected in a trial of the OX40 agonist ivuxolimab. These receptors came from an adult with an advanced solid tumor such as melanoma, head and neck, liver or kidney cancer. The CDR3 runs from the conserved cysteine through the conserved F or W. A D gene is named only where the DNA matches it firmly. Clone size is given for some rows only: seen once, a few or many times, or a class if the clone is expanded.

>once|-|TRBV30|TRBJ2-3
TGTGCCTGGAGTGGTGAAAACAGTCCTCTCTCGGATACGCAGTATTTT
CAWSGENSPLSDTQYF
>-|TRBD2|TRBV4-3|TRBJ2-3
TGCGCCAGCAGCCCGCGGACTAGCGGGAGGGCAGATACGCAGTATTTT
CASSPRTSGRADTQYF
>once|-|TRBV30|TRBJ1-2
TGTGCCTGGAGTGAGAGGGGGGCGCTTGGCTACACCTTC
CAWSERGALGYTF
>-|TRBD1|TRBV19|TRBJ1-1
TGTGCCAGTACCAAGACAGGGTGGGCCACTGAAGCTTTCTTT
CASTKTGWATEAFF
>once|-|TRBV11-3|TRBJ2-3
TGTGCCAGCAGCTCTCAGGACCTGACAGATACGCAGTATTTT
CASSSQDLTDTQYF
>-|-|TRBV10-2|TRBJ1-5
TGCGCCAGCAGTGAGAACAATCAGCCCCAGCATTTT
CASSENNQPQHF
>-|-|TRBV5-6|TRBJ2-7
TGTGCCAGCAGCCATTCAGACGGCTCCTACGAGCAGTACTTC
CASSHSDGSYEQYF
>-|TRBD1|TRBV7-6|TRBJ2-7
TGTGCCAGCAGCTTTGGGACAGGGAGCTACGAGCAGTACTTC
CASSFGTGSYEQYF
>-|TRBD2|TRBV9|TRBJ2-3
TGTGCCAGCAGTGCACTAGCGACGGGAGATACGCAGTATTTT
CASSALATGDTQYF
>-|TRBD1|TRBV7-9|TRBJ2-7
TGTGCCAGCAGCTCCGATCGACAGGGGGGCTACGAGCAGTACTTC
CASSSDRQGGYEQYF
>few|TRBD2|TRBV19|TRBJ2-1
TGTGCCAGTAGTATCACACTAGCGTCCTACAATGAGCAGTTCTTC
CASSITLASYNEQFF
>few|-|TRBV13|TRBJ2-2
TGTGCCAGCAGCTTAGACAGGGCGGCCGGGGAGCTGTTTTTT
CASSLDRAAGELFF
>-|-|TRBV4-3|TRBJ1-3
TGCGCCAGCAGCCAAGATCGGGGGGCGGAGATCTCTGGAAACACCATATATTTT
CASSQDRGAEISGNTIYF
>-|TRBD2|TRBV7-3|TRBJ2-3
TGTGCCAGCAGCCAAGGGCTAGCGGCCCCAGATACGCAGTATTTT
CASSQGLAAPDTQYF
>medium-sized|-|TRBV28|TRBJ1-2
TGTGCCAGCAGTTCCCGTCGGAGGTATAACTATGGCTACACCTTC
CASSSRRRYNYGYTF
>few|-|TRBV9|TRBJ1-4
TGTGCCAGCAGCCCCGGGACGAAGGAAAAACTGTTTTTT
CASSPGTKEKLFF
>medium-sized|-|TRBV7-8|TRBJ2-3
TGTGCCAGCAGCCTAAAGGGCACAGATACGCAGTATTTT
CASSLKGTDTQYF
>-|-|TRBV7-6|TRBJ1-2
TGTGCCAGCAGCTACGGGGGGAACTATGGCTACACCTTC
CASSYGGNYGYTF
>-|-|TRBV5-4|TRBJ2-5
TGTGCCAGCAGCTACACAGGGAGAGGGTACCAAGAGACCCAGTACTTC
CASSYTGRGYQETQYF
>-|TRBD1|TRBV4-2|TRBJ2-7
TGTGCCAGCAGCCCGACAGGGGTGGGGTACGAGCAGTACTTC
CASSPTGVGYEQYF
>-|-|TRBV29-1|TRBJ2-1
TGCAGCGTTCAAGGAGCCACAAAGCCAGAGCAGTTCTTC
CSVQGATKPEQFF
>-|-|TRBV6-5|TRBJ1-5
TGTGCCAGCAGTTACTCGATACAGGCCAATCAGCCCCAGCATTTT
CASSYSIQANQPQHF
>once|TRBD1|TRBV15|TRBJ1-2
TGTGCCACCAGCGACAGGGTAGGCTATGGCTACACCTTC
CATSDRVGYGYTF
>-|-|TRBV4-3|TRBJ2-1
TGCGCCAGCAGCCAGGAGAACACGGGTGAGCAGTTCTTC
CASSQENTGEQFF
>once|-|TRBV7-9|TRBJ1-2
TGTGCCAGCAGCTTAATATCAGGGGCAAATGGCTACACCTTC
CASSLISGANGYTF
>-|TRBD2|TRBV5-6|TRBJ2-1
TGTGCCAGCAGCTTTCTAGCGGGGTTTTCTGATGAGCAGTTCTTC
CASSFLAGFSDEQFF
>few|TRBD2|TRBV28|TRBJ2-1
TGTGCCAGCAGTGGGGGGGACGGTGAGCAGTTCTTC
CASSGGDGEQFF
>-|-|TRBV10-3|TRBJ1-1
TGTGCCATCTCGGCAGGGATGAACACTGAAGCTTTCTTT
CAISAGMNTEAFF
>-|-|TRBV7-7|TRBJ2-7
TGTGCCAGCAGCTTACATCCGGGCAGCCCGACCTACGAGCAGTACTTC
CASSLHPGSPTYEQYF
>few|TRBD1|TRBV5-6|TRBJ2-1
TGTGCCAGCAGCTTGGGACAGGGATACAATGAGCAGTTCTTC
CASSLGQGYNEQFF
>-|-|TRBV5-8|TRBJ2-7
TGTGCCAGCACCCTTCCGGGACAACCCTACGAGCAGTACTTC
CASTLPGQPYEQYF
>-|-|TRBV2|TRBJ1-2
TGTGCCAACCCCTCCGGGAGTCAGGGTCAGAACTATGGCTACACCTTC
CANPSGSQGQNYGYTF
>-|TRBD2|TRBV28|TRBJ2-5
TGTGCCAGCAGGGTAGCGGGAGTGGAGACCCAGTACTTC
CASRVAGVETQYF
>-|-|TRBV19|TRBJ2-1
TGTGCCAGTAGCCCCAGACCCTCGCCAGCTGAGCAGTTCTTC
CASSPRPSPAEQFF
>-|-|TRBV28|TRBJ1-3
TGTGCCAGCAGTCCAAACAGATTATCTGGAAACACCATATATTTT
CASSPNRLSGNTIYF
>-|-|TRBV18|TRBJ2-7
TGTGCCAGCTCACCCGGGTCACGGCTCTACGAGCAGTACTTC
CASSPGSRLYEQYF
>-|-|TRBV11-2|TRBJ2-2
TGTGCCAGCAGCTCCCATCACGAGATGACAGTCGACACCGGGGAGCTGTTTTTT
CASSSHHEMTVDTGELFF
>once|TRBD2|TRBV4-3|TRBJ2-1
TGCGCCAGCAGCCAAGTAGAAACAGCGGGAGGCTACAATGAGCAGTTCTTC
CASSQVETAGGYNEQFF
>-|-|TRBV5-1|TRBJ1-2
TGCGCCAGCCTCGGCCCAGGGAGAGGCTACACCTTC
CASLGPGRGYTF
>-|-|TRBV7-9|TRBJ2-2
TGTGCCAGCAGCTTTACAGGGCTAGCCGGGGAGCTGTTTTTT
CASSFTGLAGELFF
>-|TRBD1|TRBV30|TRBJ1-2
TGTGCCTGGAGTGCAGGGGGCAGCTACACCTTC
CAWSAGGSYTF
>-|-|TRBV11-2|TRBJ2-5
TGTGCCAGCATTGGATGGACTGGCACTCAAGAGACCCAGTACTTC
CASIGWTGTQETQYF
>-|-|TRBV4-3|TRBJ2-1
TGCGCCAGCAGCCCGACCACGGACAATGAGCAGTTCTTC
CASSPTTDNEQFF
>-|TRBD1|TRBV7-2|TRBJ2-2
TGTGCCAGCAGCCCAGTGCAGGGGGCCTTTTATAACACCGGGGAGCTGTTTTTT
CASSPVQGAFYNTGELFF
>few|-|TRBV28|TRBJ1-5
TGTGCCAGCAATCACCAGGTGGCGGGTGAGCCCCAGCATTTT
CASNHQVAGEPQHF
>-|-|TRBV7-9|TRBJ1-1
TGTGCCAGCAGCCCTGACAGGACGAACACTGAAGCTTTCTTT
CASSPDRTNTEAFF
>-|TRBD2|TRBV5-4|TRBJ2-3
TGTGCCAGCACCGTACTAGCGGGAGGGCAGGATACGCAGTATTTT
CASTVLAGGQDTQYF
>-|-|TRBV7-9|TRBJ2-7
TGTGCCAGCAGCGGGCCAACAGGGCCGGACTACGAGCAGTACTTC
CASSGPTGPDYEQYF
>-|-|TRBV4-2|TRBJ1-2
TGTGCCAGCAGCTCGACTTCTGCAGGCCACGACATCTATGGCTACACCTTC
CASSSTSAGHDIYGYTF
>-|TRBD1|TRBV5-1|TRBJ2-3
TGCGCCAGCAGGCCCGACAGGGCTCGGGCAGATACGCAGTATTTT
CASRPDRARADTQYF
>-|-|TRBV7-9|TRBJ2-7
TGTGCCAGCAGCCCGACCCTCTTCTACGAGCAGTACTTC
CASSPTLFYEQYF
>medium-sized|-|TRBV7-3|TRBJ1-2
TGTGCCAGCAGCTCTGACAGAACCTTCGACTATGGCTACACCTTC
CASSSDRTFDYGYTF
>once|TRBD1|TRBV5-1|TRBJ1-1
TGCGCCAGCAGCTCTACAGGGGTAGGGGCTGAAGCTTTCTTT
CASSSTGVGAEAFF
>-|TRBD1|TRBV5-4|TRBJ1-1
TGTGCCAGCAGTTACAGGGGAGGGAGCACTGAAGCTTTCTTT
CASSYRGGSTEAFF
>-|TRBD2|TRBV28|TRBJ2-5
TGTGCCAGCAGACAGACGACTAGCGGGAGCATTAAAGTCAGTCAGACCCAGTACTTC
CASRQTTSGSIKVSQTQYF
>-|TRBD2|TRBV2|TRBJ2-5
TGTGCCAGCACCGCCGGGGGGGGCCTACAAGAGACCCAGTACTTC
CASTAGGGLQETQYF
>-|TRBD1|TRBV25-1|TRBJ1-5
TGTGCCAGCAGTGAGGGTGACAGGGGTGGCAATCAGCCCCAGCATTTT
CASSEGDRGGNQPQHF
>-|TRBD1|TRBV4-1|TRBJ1-1
TGCGCCAGCAGCCCGGGACAGTTGAACACTGAAGCTTTCTTT
CASSPGQLNTEAFF
>-|-|TRBV9|TRBJ1-3
TGTGCCAGCAGCTCCGGCCCATCAGGGGATCGGGGAAACACCATATATTTT
CASSSGPSGDRGNTIYF
>-|-|TRBV4-3|TRBJ2-5
TGCGCCAGCAGCCAAGAGATACGGGGGAAGACCCAGTACTTC
CASSQEIRGKTQYF